This T cell receptor (beta chain) was observed in a study of shared clonotypes between healthy human individuals. Germline-derived CDR1 and CDR2 are LGHNA and YNFKEQ. The junction had 3 bases not matched to a gene; V was cut back by 4 bases and J by 6 bases. CDR3 length equals 13 residues. TCRdb's table, derived via immunoSEQ multiplex PCR, lists solely in-frame clones and lacks some. The table includes fewer than 600,000 clones, less than 85% detected once. This receptor was obtained from a woman in her 40s in good health. Some clones in this sample may be carry-over from other donors' samples. This sequence joins TRBV4-2 and TRBJ2-1; 7 bases fit TRBD2. Source material: PBMCs. The CDR3 region is CASSPGTINEQFF. The CDR3 DNA is TGTGCCAGCAGCCCCGGGACTATCAATGAGCAGTTCTTC.